This passage covers 22 T cell receptor beta chains from one sample sequenced in a study of T cells after yellow fever vaccination. TCRdb used MiXCR to reprocess the 5' RACE reads, holding one entry per CDR3 protein. Of hundreds of thousands of distinct CDR3 sequences in the sample, around 4% were seen once. This specimen was PBMCs, taken on the day of the yellow fever booster vaccination. The receptors come from a man between 18 and 35 years old who received the YFV17D yellow fever vaccine.

This clonotype was observed at least ten times. This rearrangement joins TRBV2 to TRBJ2-3; D remains unclear. This CDR3 comprises 14 residues. V lost 5 bases and J lost 1, with 10 bases in between. CDR1 is SNHLY, CDR2 FYNNEI, per germline. The CDR3 region is CASSTTLRTDTQYF. DNA of the CDR3: TGTGCCAGCAGTACAACGCTTCGCACAGATACGCAGTATTTT.

The V gene is TRBV4-2, the J gene TRBJ2-1; possibly TRBD2 for D (5 bases). V lost 3 bases and J lost 8, with 20 bases in between. Germline CDR1 LGHNA, CDR2 YNFKEQ. The CDR3 length is 16 residues. This CDR3 reads CASSQGSGSGSDEQFF. The CDR3 nucleotides are TGTGCCAGCAGCCAGGGATCGGGTTCGGGGTCCGATGAGCAGTTCTTC.

Ten or more counts support this clonotype. V usage is TRBV7-9 and J usage is TRBJ2-5; the D is unclear. Trimming cost V 4 bases and J 1 base, with 13 bases left between them. This CDR3 has 15 amino acids. In germline, CDR1 is SEHNR, CDR2 FQNEAQ (reference sequence). The DNA for the CDR3 is TGTGCCAGCAGCTCCCCAAAGGAGACCCAAGAGACCCAGTACTTC. This codes for CASSSPKETQETQYF.

Only a few counts were recorded for this clonotype. This rearrangement joins TRBV4-3 to TRBJ2-1; 8 bases align to TRBD1. V gave up 3 bases and J gave up 10 bases; unmatched junction bases: 17. The CDR3 consists of 17 residues. CDR1 is LGHNA and CDR2 is YSLEER in the germline V gene. The CDR3 nucleotides read TGCGCCAGCAGCCAGCTTAGTCAGGGGGCTCACTGGGGCGAGCAGTTCTTC. Protein sequence: CASSQLSQGAHWGEQFF.

The chain combines TRBV18 with TRBJ2-7; 8 bases are a match to TRBD2. With V trimmed by 3 bases and J by 1 base, 8 bases remained unmatched. The CDR3 length is 16 residues. Germline V gene data show CDR1 as KGHSH and CDR2 as LQKENI. CDR3: CASSPPGLAGSYEQYF. For the CDR3, the DNA is TGTGCCAGCTCACCCCCCGGACTAGCCGGGTCCTACGAGCAGTACTTC.

This clonotype was counted between two and nine times. The CDR3 protein is CAWRGTAQETQYF. The DNA of the CDR3 is TGTGCCTGGAGGGGGACAGCTCAAGAGACCCAGTACTTC. This chain links TRBV30 with TRBJ2-5; 7 bases agree with TRBD1. The V and J ends lost 3 bases and 2 bases, in that order; junction bases with no gene match: 3. The length of the CDR3 is 13 residues. CDR1 and CDR2 from the germline V gene are GTSNPN and SVGIG (reference sequence).

The chain combines TRBV29-1 with TRBJ2-1; D unresolved. The CDR3 spans 12 residues. The germline gives CDR1 SQVTM, CDR2 ANQGSEA. With 5 bases removed from V and 7 bases from J, the gap between germline ends came to 12 bases. Written as DNA, the CDR3 is TGCAGCGTTATCCCCAGATGGAATGAGCAGTTCTTC. The encoded protein is CSVIPRWNEQFF.

V and J are TRBV6-1 and TRBJ1-1; D is perhaps TRBD1 (6 bases). CDR1 and CDR2 from the germline V gene are MNHNS and SASEGT. The ends were cut back, 5 bases at V and 2 bases at J, with 12 bases in the middle. The CDR3 covers 14 residues. The CDR3 reads CASSRGTINTEAFF. CDR3 coding DNA: TGTGCCAGCAGTCGCGGGACAATCAACACTGAAGCTTTCTTT.

In regard to this clonotype: This may come from a read error, since a much larger clone is one base off. The genes are TRBV5-6 and TRBJ1-4; D is ambiguous. The CDR3 length is 15 residues. Deletions cut 4 bases from V and 5 bases from J, with 15 bases between. The germline V gene encodes CDR1 SGHDT and CDR2 YYEEEE. CDR3: CASSRTDGDNEKLFF. In DNA, the CDR3 is TGTGCCAGCAGCCGTACCGACGGAGACAATGAAAAACTGTTTTTT.

This clonotype was observed a handful of times. V and J are TRBV7-2 and TRBJ2-2; D possibly corresponds to TRBD1 (6 bases). CDR3 length equals 16 residues. V shed 5 bases and J shed 0 bases, with 13 bases lying between them. Germline-derived CDR1 and CDR2 are SGHTA and FQGNSA. The CDR3 DNA is TGTGCCAGCAGCGTAAACAACAGGGCGAACACCGGGGAGCTGTTTTTT. Protein product: CASSVNNRANTGELFF.

This clonotype appeared a few times. This sequence joins TRBV12-3 or TRBV12-4 and TRBJ1-4; 10 bases align to TRBD1. J was trimmed by 3 bases and V by 5 bases; bases with no gene match: 3. This CDR3 is built from 15 residues. Here the CDR3 reads CASSRQGAPNEKLFF. CDR3 in DNA: TGTGCCAGCAGTCGACAGGGGGCCCCTAATGAAAAACTGTTTTTT.

This clonotype was seen at least ten times. The chain has TRBV23-1 and TRBJ2-3; D gene uncertain. TRBV23-1 is identified as an open reading frame with a role that is uncertain. V was trimmed by 6 bases and J by 5 bases, leaving 24 bases between them. This CDR3 has 17 amino acids. The DNA for the CDR3 is TGCGCCAGCAGAATCGATGTGAGCCGGTACCCCCAAGATACGCAGTATTTT. Protein product: CASRIDVSRYPQDTQYF.

Only a few counts were recorded for this clonotype. This chain connects TRBV18 to TRBJ1-1; 7 positions agree with TRBD1. This CDR3 has 16 amino acids. CDR1 is KGHSH, CDR2 LQKENI, per germline. Trimming cost V 3 bases and J 7 bases; bases outside gene matches: 14. The DNA for the CDR3 is TGTGCCAGCTCACCTTACACCGACGGGACAGTTAGTGAAGCTTTCTTT. As protein: CASSPYTDGTVSEAFF.

This clonotype was counted only a few times. This chain uses TRBV6-6 with TRBJ1-2; D may be TRBD1 (5 bases). The V gene lost 5 bases and the J gene lost 2 bases, with 9 bases spanning the gap. This CDR3 comprises 13 residues. Germline loops: CDR1 MNHNY, CDR2 SVGAGI (reference sequence). The chain's CDR3 is CASSQTDNYGYTF. Here the CDR3 DNA reads TGTGCCAGCAGTCAGACAGACAACTATGGCTACACCTTC.

This clonotype appeared many times. The gene calls are TRBV5-1 and TRBJ2-3; perhaps D is TRBD1 or TRBD2 (5 bases each). The CDR3 length is 15 residues. Looked up from germline, CDR1 is SGHRS and CDR2 is YFSETQ. V lost 2 bases and J 2 bases, leaving 12 bases between the germline ends. The CDR3 sequence is CASSFDWGSTDTQYF. As DNA, the CDR3 is TGCGCCAGCAGCTTTGATTGGGGGTCCACAGATACGCAGTATTTT. The full variable domain, completed using reference TRBV5-1 and TRBJ2-3, is KAGVTQTPRYLIKTRGQQVTLSCSPISGHRSVSWYQQTPGQGLQFLFEYFSETQRNKGNFPGRFSGRQFSNSRSEMNVSTLELGDSALYLCASSFDWGSTDTQYFGPGTRLTVL.

This chain joins TRBV5-1 and TRBJ1-2; D is ambiguous. CDR3 size: 15 residues. The germline V gene has CDR1 SGHRS and CDR2 YFSETQ. The ends were cut back, 4 bases at V and 3 bases at J, with 16 bases in the middle. In DNA, the CDR3 is TGCGCCAGCAGCCCAAAGGCCGGGATGGACTATGGCTACACCTTC. It is translated as CASSPKAGMDYGYTF.

This clonotype showed up many times. The chain combines TRBV4-1 with TRBJ2-1, with 9 bases that match TRBD1. The CDR3 is made up of 15 amino acids. V shed 3 bases and J 3 bases; nucleotides not matched to a gene: 3. Germline values: CDR1 MGHRA, CDR2 YSYEKL. In nucleotides, the CDR3 is TGCGCCAGCAGCCAGGGGACAGGGTACTACAATGAGCAGTTCTTC. It is translated as CASSQGTGYYNEQFF.

This clonotype showed up just a few times. V and J are TRBV7-9 and TRBJ1-4, with D possibly TRBD1 on 6 matching bases. Trimming removed 5 bases at V and 3 bases at J, with 19 bases between. In germline, CDR1 is SEHNR, CDR2 FQNEAQ (reference sequence). There are 17 residues in the CDR3. This CDR3 is CASSGMTGRLANEKLFF. The CDR3 nucleotides are TGTGCCAGCAGCGGTATGACAGGAAGGCTAGCTAATGAAAAACTGTTTTTT. The whole variable domain, filled in from reference TRBV7-9 and TRBJ1-4, reads DTGVSQNPRHKITKRGQNVTFRCDPISEHNRLYWYRQTLGQGPEFLTYFQNEAQLEKSRLLSDRFSAERPKGSFSTLEIQRTEQGDSAMYLCASSGMTGRLANEKLFFGSGTQLSVL.

The chain joins TRBV21-1 to TRBJ2-3. TRBV21-1 is an annotated pseudogene. The CDR3 runs to 16 residues. CDR3 region: CASSKELSGGTDTQYF. The DNA of the CDR3 is TGTGCCAGCAGCAAAGAGCTTAGCGGGGGCACAGATACGCAGTATTTT.

This clonotype was counted a few times. The rearrangement uses TRBV9 and TRBJ2-7, with D perhaps assigned TRBD1 or TRBD2 (5 bases each). V was trimmed by 4 bases and J by 2 bases, leaving 16 bases between them. Germline CDR1 is SGDLS and CDR2 is YYNGEE. The CDR3 extends over 15 amino acids. The CDR3 region is CASSLRGTGPYEQYF. The CDR3 nucleotides read TGTGCCAGCAGCCTCCGTGGGACGGGCCCCTACGAGCAGTACTTC.

Only a few counts were recorded for this clonotype. The chain links TRBV5-8 to TRBJ2-5; no clear D gene. The length of the CDR3 is 13 residues. The germline CDR1 and CDR2 sequences are SGHTS and YDEGEE. V lost 0 bases to trimming and J lost 3 bases, with 6 bases between them. CDR3 bases: TGTGCCAGCAGCTTGGGGGTCAAAGAGACCCAGTACTTC. This codes for CASSLGVKETQYF. Variable domain in full (rest from reference TRBV5-8 and TRBJ2-5): EAGVTQSPTHLIKTRGQQATLRCSPISGHTSVYWYQQALGLGLQFLLWYDEGEERNRGNFPPRFSGRQFPNYSSELNVNALELEDSALYLCASSLGVKETQYFGPGTRLLVL.

This clonotype was counted between two and nine times. The chain combines TRBV10-3 with TRBJ2-3; 7 bases fit TRBD2. Trimming at V came to 8 bases and at J to 2 bases, leaving 7 bases not matched to a gene. The germline V gene encodes CDR1 ENHRY and CDR2 SYGVKD. The length of the CDR3 is 14 residues. The CDR3 loop reads CAICERDDTDTQYF. DNA of the CDR3: TGTGCCATCTGCGAGCGGGACGACACAGATACGCAGTATTTT.